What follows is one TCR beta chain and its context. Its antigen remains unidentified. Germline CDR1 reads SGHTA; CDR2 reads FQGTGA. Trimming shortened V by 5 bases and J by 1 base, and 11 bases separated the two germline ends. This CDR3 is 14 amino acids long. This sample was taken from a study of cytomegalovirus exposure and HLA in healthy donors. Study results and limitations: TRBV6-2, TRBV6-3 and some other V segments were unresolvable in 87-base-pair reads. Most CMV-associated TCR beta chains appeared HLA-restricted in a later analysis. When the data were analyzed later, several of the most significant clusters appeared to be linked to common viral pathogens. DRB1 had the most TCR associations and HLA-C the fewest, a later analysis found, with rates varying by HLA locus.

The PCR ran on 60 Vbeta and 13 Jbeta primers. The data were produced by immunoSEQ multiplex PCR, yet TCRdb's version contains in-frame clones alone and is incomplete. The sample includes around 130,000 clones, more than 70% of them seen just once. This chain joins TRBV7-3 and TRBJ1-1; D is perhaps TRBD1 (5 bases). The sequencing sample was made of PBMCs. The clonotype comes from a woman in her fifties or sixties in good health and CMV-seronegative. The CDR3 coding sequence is TGTGCCAGCAGCACGGGGGACCCGAACACTGAAGCTTTCTTT. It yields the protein CASSTGDPNTEAFF.